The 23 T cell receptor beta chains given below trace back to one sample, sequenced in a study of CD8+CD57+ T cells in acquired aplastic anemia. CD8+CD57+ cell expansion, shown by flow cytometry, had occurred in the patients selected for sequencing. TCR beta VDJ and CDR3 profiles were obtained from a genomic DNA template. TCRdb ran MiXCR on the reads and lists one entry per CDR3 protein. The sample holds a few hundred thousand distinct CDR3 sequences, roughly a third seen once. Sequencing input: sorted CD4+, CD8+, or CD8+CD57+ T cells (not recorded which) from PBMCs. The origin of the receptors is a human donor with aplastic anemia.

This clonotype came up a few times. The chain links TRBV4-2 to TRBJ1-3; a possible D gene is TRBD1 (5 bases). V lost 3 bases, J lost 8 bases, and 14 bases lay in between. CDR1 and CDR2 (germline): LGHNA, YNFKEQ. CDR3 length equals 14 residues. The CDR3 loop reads CASSQGGAEDTIYF. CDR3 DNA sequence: TGTGCCAGCAGCCAGGGCGGGGCAGAGGACACCATATATTTT.

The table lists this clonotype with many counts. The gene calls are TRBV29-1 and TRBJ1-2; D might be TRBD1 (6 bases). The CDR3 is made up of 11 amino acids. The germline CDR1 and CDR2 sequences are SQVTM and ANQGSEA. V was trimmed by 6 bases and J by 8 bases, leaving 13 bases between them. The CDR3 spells CSVEPGEGYTF. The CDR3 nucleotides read TGCAGCGTAGAACCAGGGGAGGGCTACACCTTC.

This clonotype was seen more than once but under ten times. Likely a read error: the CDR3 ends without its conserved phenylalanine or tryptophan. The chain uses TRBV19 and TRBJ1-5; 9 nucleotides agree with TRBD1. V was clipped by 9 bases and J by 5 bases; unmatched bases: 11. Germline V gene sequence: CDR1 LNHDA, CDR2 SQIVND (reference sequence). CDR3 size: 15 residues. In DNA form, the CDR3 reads TGTGCCAGCCATATATCGGGACAGGGCGATCAGCCCCAGCATCTT. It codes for CASHISGQGDQPQHL.

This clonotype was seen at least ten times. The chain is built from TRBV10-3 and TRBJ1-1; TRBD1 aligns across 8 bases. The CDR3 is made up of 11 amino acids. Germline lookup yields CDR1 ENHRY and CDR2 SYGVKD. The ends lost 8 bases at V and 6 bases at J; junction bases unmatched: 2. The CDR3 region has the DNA TGTGCCATCCGGACAGGGCCTGAAGCTTTCTTT. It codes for CAIRTGPEAFF.

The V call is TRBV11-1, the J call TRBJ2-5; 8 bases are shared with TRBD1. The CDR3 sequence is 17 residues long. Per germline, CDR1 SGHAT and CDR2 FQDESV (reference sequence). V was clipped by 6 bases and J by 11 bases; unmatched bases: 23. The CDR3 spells CASSIGTGIIQYNEQYF. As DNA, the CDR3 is TGTGCCAGCAGTATAGGGACAGGCATCATCCAGTACAATGAGCAGTACTTC. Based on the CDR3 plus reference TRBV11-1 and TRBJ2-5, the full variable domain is EAEVAQSPRYKITEKSQAVAFWCDPISGHATLYWYRQILGQGPELLVQFQDESVVDDSQLPKDRFSAERLKGVDSTLKIQPAELGDSAMYLCASSIGTGIIQYNEQYFGPGTRLLVL.

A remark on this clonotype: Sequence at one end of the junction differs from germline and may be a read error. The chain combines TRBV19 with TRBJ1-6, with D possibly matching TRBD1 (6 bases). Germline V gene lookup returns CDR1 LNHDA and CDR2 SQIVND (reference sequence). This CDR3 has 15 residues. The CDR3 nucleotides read TGCGCCAGCAGCCAAACACAGGGTTCGGATTCACCCCTCCACTTT. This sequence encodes CASSQTQGSDSPLHF.

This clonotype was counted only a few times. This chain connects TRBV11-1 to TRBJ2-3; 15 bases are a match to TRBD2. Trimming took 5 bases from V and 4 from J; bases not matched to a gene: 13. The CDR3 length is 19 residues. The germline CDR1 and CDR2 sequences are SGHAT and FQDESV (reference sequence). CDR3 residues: CASSQQPGLAGGDADTQYF. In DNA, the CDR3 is TGTGCCAGCAGCCAGCAGCCGGGACTAGCGGGGGGCGACGCAGATACGCAGTATTTT. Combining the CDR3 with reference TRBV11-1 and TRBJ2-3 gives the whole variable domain EAEVAQSPRYKITEKSQAVAFWCDPISGHATLYWYRQILGQGPELLVQFQDESVVDDSQLPKDRFSAERLKGVDSTLKIQPAELGDSAMYLCASSQQPGLAGGDADTQYFGPGTRLTVL.

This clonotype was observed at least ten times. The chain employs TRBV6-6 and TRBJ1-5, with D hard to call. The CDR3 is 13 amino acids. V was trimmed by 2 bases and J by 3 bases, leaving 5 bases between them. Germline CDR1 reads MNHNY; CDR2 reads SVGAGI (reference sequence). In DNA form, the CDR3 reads TGTGCCAGCAGTTACGCGTACAATCAGCCCCAGCATTTT. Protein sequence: CASSYAYNQPQHF.

CDR3 residues: CASSQEKRSTDTQYF. In DNA, the CDR3 is TGCGCCAGCAGCCAAGAGAAGAGATCCACAGATACGCAGTATTTT. V gene TRBV4-3 combines with J gene TRBJ2-3; D remains unclear. The CDR3 has 15 residues. CDR1 and CDR2 from the germline V gene are LGHNA and YSLEER. Trimming took 0 bases from V and 2 from J, leaving 9 bases between them.

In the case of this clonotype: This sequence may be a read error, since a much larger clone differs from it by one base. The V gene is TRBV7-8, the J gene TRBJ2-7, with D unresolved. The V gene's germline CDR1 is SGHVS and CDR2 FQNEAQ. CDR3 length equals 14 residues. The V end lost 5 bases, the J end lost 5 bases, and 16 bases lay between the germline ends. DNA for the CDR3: TGTGCCAGCAGCACAAGCTCGTCACGAGACGAGCAGTACTTC. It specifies CASSTSSSRDEQYF.

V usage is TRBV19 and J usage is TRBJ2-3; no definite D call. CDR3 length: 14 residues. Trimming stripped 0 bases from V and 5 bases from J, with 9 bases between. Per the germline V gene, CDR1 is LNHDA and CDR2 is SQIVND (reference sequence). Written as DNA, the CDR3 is TGTGCCAGTAGTATAGATGGGTGGGGAGATACGCAGTATTTT. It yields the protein CASSIDGWGDTQYF.

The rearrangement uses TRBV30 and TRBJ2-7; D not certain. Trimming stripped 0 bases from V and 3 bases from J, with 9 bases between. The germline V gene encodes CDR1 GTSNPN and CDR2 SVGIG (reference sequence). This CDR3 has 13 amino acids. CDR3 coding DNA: TGTGCCTGGAGTGTACAACCCGACTACGAGCAGTACTTC. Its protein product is CAWSVQPDYEQYF.

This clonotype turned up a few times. The CDR3: CASSRPGTLYNEQFF. CDR3 DNA sequence: TGTGCCAGCAGCAGACCCGGGACTCTCTACAATGAGCAGTTCTTC. The J gene is TRBJ2-1, the V gene TRBV2, with D possibly matching TRBD2 (6 bases). CDR3 length: 15 amino acids. Between the trimmed V and J ends, which lost 6 bases and 3 bases, there was a span of 15 bases. Germline V lookup: CDR1 SNHLY, CDR2 FYNNEI.

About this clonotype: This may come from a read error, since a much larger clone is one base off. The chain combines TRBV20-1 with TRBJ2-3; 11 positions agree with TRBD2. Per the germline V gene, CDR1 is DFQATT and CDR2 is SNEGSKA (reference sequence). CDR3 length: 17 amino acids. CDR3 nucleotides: TGCAGTGTTTGGCGAGGAACTAGCGGGGGATACACAGATGCGCAGTATTTT. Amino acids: CSVWRGTSGGYTDAQYF.

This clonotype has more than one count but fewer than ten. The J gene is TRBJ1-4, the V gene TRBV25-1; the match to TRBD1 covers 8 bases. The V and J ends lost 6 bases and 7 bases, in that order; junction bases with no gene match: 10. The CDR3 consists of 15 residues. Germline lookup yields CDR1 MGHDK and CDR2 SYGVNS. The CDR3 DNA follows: TGTGCCAGCAGCGTCACAACAGGGGGGAGTGAAAAACTGTTTTTT. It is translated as CASSVTTGGSEKLFF.

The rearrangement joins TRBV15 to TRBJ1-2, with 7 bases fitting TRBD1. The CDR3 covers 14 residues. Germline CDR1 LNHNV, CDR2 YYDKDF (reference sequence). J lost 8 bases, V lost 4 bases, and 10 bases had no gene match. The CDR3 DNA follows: TGTGCCACCAGCATTACAGGGGTCGCGGAGGGCTACACCTTC. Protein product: CATSITGVAEGYTF.

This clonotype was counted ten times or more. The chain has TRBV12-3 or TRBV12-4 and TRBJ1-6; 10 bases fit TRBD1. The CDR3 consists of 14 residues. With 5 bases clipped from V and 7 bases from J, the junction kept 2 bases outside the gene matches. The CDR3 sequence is CASSMGQGNSPLHF. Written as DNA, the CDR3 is TGTGCCAGCAGTATGGGACAGGGGAATTCACCCCTCCACTTT.

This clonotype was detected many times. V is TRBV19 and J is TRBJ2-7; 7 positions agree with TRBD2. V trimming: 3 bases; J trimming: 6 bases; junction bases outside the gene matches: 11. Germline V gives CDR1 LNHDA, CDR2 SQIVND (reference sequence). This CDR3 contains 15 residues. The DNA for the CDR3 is TGTGCCAGTAGTATGGCCACTAGCGCTCCCTCCGAGCAGTACTTC. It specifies CASSMATSAPSEQYF. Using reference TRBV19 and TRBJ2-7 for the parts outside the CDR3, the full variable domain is DGGITQSPKYLFRKEGQNVTLSCEQNLNHDAMYWYRQDPGQGLRLIYYSQIVNDFQKGDIAEGYSVSREKKESFPLTVTSAQKNPTAFYLCASSMATSAPSEQYFGPGTRLTVT.

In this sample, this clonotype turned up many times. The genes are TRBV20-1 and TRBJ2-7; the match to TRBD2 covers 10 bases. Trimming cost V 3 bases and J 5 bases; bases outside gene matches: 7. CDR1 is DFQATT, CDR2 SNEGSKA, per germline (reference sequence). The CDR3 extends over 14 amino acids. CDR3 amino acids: CSARVTSGVHEQYF. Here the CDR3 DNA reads TGCAGTGCTAGGGTTACTAGCGGGGTCCACGAGCAGTACTTC.

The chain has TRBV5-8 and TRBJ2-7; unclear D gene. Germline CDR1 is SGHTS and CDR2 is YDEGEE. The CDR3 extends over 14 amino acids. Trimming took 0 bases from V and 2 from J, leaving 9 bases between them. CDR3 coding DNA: TGTGCCAGCAGCTTGGGGTCAGGAACCTACGAGCAGTACTTC. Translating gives CASSLGSGTYEQYF.

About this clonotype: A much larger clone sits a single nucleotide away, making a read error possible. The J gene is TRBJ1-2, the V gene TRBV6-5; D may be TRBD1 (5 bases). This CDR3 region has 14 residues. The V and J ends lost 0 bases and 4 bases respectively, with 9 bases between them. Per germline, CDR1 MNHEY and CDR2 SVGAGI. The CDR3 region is CASSYSAGFYGYTF. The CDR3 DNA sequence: TGTGCCAGCAGTTACTCGGCAGGGTTCTATGGCTACACCTTC.

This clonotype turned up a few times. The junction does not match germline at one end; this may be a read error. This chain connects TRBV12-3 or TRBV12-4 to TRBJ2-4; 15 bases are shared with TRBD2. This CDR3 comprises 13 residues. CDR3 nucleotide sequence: TGTGCCAGCACGACGGGGACTAGCGGGGGGCGGAACTTC. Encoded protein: CASTTGTSGGRNF.

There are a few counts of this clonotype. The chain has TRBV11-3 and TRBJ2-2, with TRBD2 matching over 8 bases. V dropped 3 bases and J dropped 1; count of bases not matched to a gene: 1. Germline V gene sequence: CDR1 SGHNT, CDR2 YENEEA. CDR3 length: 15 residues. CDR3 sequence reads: CASSFSGGNTGELFF. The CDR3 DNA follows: TGTGCCAGCAGCTTCAGCGGGGGGAACACCGGGGAGCTGTTTTTT.